Listed here are 7 T cell receptor beta chains from one sample, sequenced in a study of T-cell memory formation after mild COVID-19. TCRdb reanalysed the 5' RACE reads using MiXCR and keeps one entry per CDR3 protein. The sample includes some 450,000 distinct CDR3 sequences, about a sixth of them seen just once. The material sequenced was PBMCs or a T cell subset sorted from them (not recorded which). These receptors were obtained from a man between 18 and 35 years old who had mild COVID-19 (a few samples of this study predate the infection). Cell type and time point are not known.

The chain is built from TRBV18 and TRBJ1-1, with D uncertain. V lost 4 bases, J lost 2 bases, and 17 bases lay in between. Looked up from germline, CDR1 is KGHSH and CDR2 is LQKENI. The CDR3 has 16 amino acids. As DNA, the CDR3 is TGTGCCAGCTCACTACCCAACGCCCAGTATAACACTGAAGCTTTCTTT. It encodes CASSLPNAQYNTEAFF.

V usage is TRBV21-1 and J usage is TRBJ2-7; the table names TRBD1, a call not compared with the DNA. TRBV21-1 is shown as a pseudogene. This CDR3 contains 14 residues. CDR3 amino acids: CASSPGTGCYEQYV. The CDR3 DNA sequence: TGTGCCAGCAGCCCCGGGACAGGGTGCTACGAGCAGTACGTC.

This clonotype was picked up many times. The chain is built from TRBV2 and TRBJ2-5; D gene unclear. Trimming removed 0 bases from V and 5 bases from J, with 7 bases in between. Per germline, CDR1 SNHLY and CDR2 FYNNEI. The CDR3 is made up of 13 amino acids. For the CDR3, the DNA is TGTGCCAGCAGTGAAGCGCTAAGGGAGACCCAGTACTTC. This encodes CASSEALRETQYF.

In this sample, this clonotype turned up a few times. The rearrangement uses TRBV11-3 and TRBJ2-2, with 12 bases lining up with TRBD2. The germline gives CDR1 SGHNT, CDR2 YENEEA. V lost 0 bases, J lost 7 bases, and 6 bases stayed unmatched. The CDR3 runs 17 residues. The CDR3 reads CASSLDWTSGENGELFF. Written as DNA, the CDR3 is TGTGCCAGCAGCTTAGATTGGACTAGCGGGGAGAACGGGGAGCTGTTTTTT.

The chain employs TRBV5-1 and TRBJ2-7; no clear D. CDR1 SGHRS and CDR2 YFSETQ come from the germline V gene. Trimming pared 0 bases from V and 3 bases from J, leaving 7 bases between. The length of the CDR3 is 13 residues. CDR3 bases: TGCGCCAGCAGCTTGGGTTACAACTACGAGCAGTACGTC. The encoded protein is CASSLGYNYEQYV.

The CDR3 reads CASSVDPATRETQYF. The DNA for the CDR3 is TGTGCCAGCAGCGTAGACCCGGCTACCAGGGAGACCCAGTACTTC. V usage is TRBV9 and J usage is TRBJ2-5; D not certain. The germline V gene encodes CDR1 SGDLS and CDR2 YYNGEE. The length of the CDR3 is 15 residues. V gave up 0 bases and J gave up 5 bases, with 14 bases separating them. The complete variable domain, with remaining parts taken from reference TRBV9 and TRBJ2-5, reads DSGVTQTPKHLITATGQRVTLRCSPRSGDLSVYWYQQSLDQGLQFLIQYYNGEERAKGNILERFSAQQFPDLHSELNLSSLELGDSALYFCASSVDPATRETQYFGPGTRLLVL.

This clonotype was counted at least ten times. The junction and the germline gene differ at one end; a read error may be behind it. The rearrangement links TRBV12-3 or TRBV12-4 to TRBJ2-3; maybe TRBD2 (5 bases). There are 14 residues in the CDR3. The CDR3 nucleotides read TGTGCCAGCACTTTACTAGGTCTCACAGATACGCAGTATTTT. Encoded protein: CASTLLGLTDTQYF.